Sequencing of this T cell receptor beta chain was carried out in a study of blood T cell repertoires in COVID-19. About the research overall: The origin of the acute and convalescent COVID-19 samples was the United States, Italy and Spain. PBMCs, B-cell-depleted T cells, or T cells were the source of the cDNA or gDNA that made up the material.

Authors' methods: Counts of nucleated cells, estimated from reference gene primer amplification, were obtained. Method: immunoSEQ multiplex PCR; TCRdb's copy keeps in-frame clones and lacks some. V, J and clone size derive from that table, while D and trimming were established from the DNA sequence. The repertoire has roughly 140,000 clones, roughly 90% of them found once; the top ten carry about 2.3%. The germline V and J ends were trimmed by 3 bases and 3 bases, with 10 bases remaining between them. Germline V CDR1 and CDR2: LNHDA, SQIVND (reference sequence). The CDR3 spans 14 residues. This TCR derives from a human donor in a cohort sampled during active COVID-19. This sequence joins TRBV19 and TRBJ2-3; maybe TRBD2 (5 bases). What was sequenced was peripheral blood. The DNA for the CDR3 is TGTGCCAGTAGTATCGGGGAGTGGACAGATACGCAGTATTTT. Protein product: CASSIGEWTDTQYF.